These 5 T cell receptor beta chains share one sample of origin, sequenced in a study of neoadjuvant nivolumab and ipilimumab in lung cancer. Method: immunoSEQ multiplex PCR; TCRdb's copy keeps in-frame clones and lacks some. Altogether 40,000 to 55,000 clones are present, 85% to 90% being singletons, with the ten largest covering roughly 3.7%. This specimen consisted of blood, obtained before neoadjuvant nivolumab, alone or with ipilimumab. These receptors were taken from an adult with non-small cell lung cancer. Some clones in this sample may be carry-over from other donors' samples.

The CDR3 DNA follows: TGTGCCAGCCATGGGGGAGGGACCGGCTACACCTTC. This encodes CASHGGGTGYTF. This chain connects TRBV11-1 to TRBJ1-2; D might be TRBD1 (5 bases). The CDR3 is 12 amino acids. The V end lost 8 bases, the J end lost 8 bases, and 15 bases lay between the germline ends. Germline V gene lookup returns CDR1 SGHAT and CDR2 FQDESV (reference sequence). The variable domain in full, with the rest retrieved from reference TRBV11-1 and TRBJ1-2, is EAEVAQSPRYKITEKSQAVAFWCDPISGHATLYWYRQILGQGPELLVQFQDESVVDDSQLPKDRFSAERLKGVDSTLKIQPAELGDSAMYLCASHGGGTGYTFGSGTRLTVV.

V gene TRBV6-5 combines with J gene TRBJ2-3; maybe TRBD1 (6 bases). The CDR3 contains 11 residues. Trimming took 11 bases from V and 6 from J, leaving 12 bases between them. Per the germline V gene, CDR1 is MNHEY and CDR2 is SVGAGI. The CDR3 sequence is CAAIRGDTQYF. CDR3 sequence (DNA): TGTGCCGCGATTAGGGGGGATACGCAGTATTTT.

V gene TRBV7-9 combines with J gene TRBJ2-2; D may be TRBD1 (5 bases). V lost 5 bases to trimming and J lost 6 bases, with 10 bases between them. The CDR3 loop spans 13 amino acids. Germline CDR1 reads SEHNR; CDR2 reads FQNEAQ (reference sequence). In nucleotides, the CDR3 is TGTGCCAGCAGCCCCCAGGGCCCCGGGGAGCTGTTTTTT. Protein product: CASSPQGPGELFF. The full variable domain, in which reference TRBV7-9 and TRBJ2-2 provide the parts outside the CDR3, is DTGVSQNPRHKITKRGQNVTFRCDPISEHNRLYWYRQTLGQGPEFLTYFQNEAQLEKSRLLSDRFSAERPKGSFSTLEIQRTEQGDSAMYLCASSPQGPGELFFGEGSRLTVL.

The CDR3 DNA follows: TGTGCCAGCAGCGGGGGGTTGGGTTACAATGAGCAGTTCTTC. This sequence encodes CASSGGLGYNEQFF. The chain uses TRBV9 and TRBJ2-1; D is tentatively TRBD1 or TRBD2 (5 bases each). V was clipped by 3 bases and J by 4 bases, with 11 bases between them. CDR1 is SGDLS and CDR2 is YYNGEE in the germline V gene. The CDR3 contains 14 residues.

This chain links TRBV5-4 with TRBJ1-2; possible D gene TRBD1, 6 bases. Germline CDR1 reads SGHNT; CDR2 reads YYREEE (reference sequence). The CDR3 contains 13 residues. Deletions cut 4 bases from V and 3 bases from J, with 10 bases between. The DNA of the CDR3 is TGTGCCAGCAGCCCCCCAGGGGACTATGGCTACACCTTC. Translation: CASSPPGDYGYTF. The variable domain in full, with the rest retrieved from reference TRBV5-4 and TRBJ1-2, is ETGVTQSPTHLIKTRGQQVTLRCSSQSGHNTVSWYQQALGQGPQFIFQYYREEENGRGNFPPRFSGLQFPNYSSELNVNALELDDSALYLCASSPPGDYGYTFGSGTRLTVV.